The entry that follows covers one TCR beta chain sequence. The sample comes from a study of control samples from healthy donors and cancer patients. This table comes from immunoSEQ multiplex PCR, and its TCRdb copy is limited to in-frame clones, with some not included. The sample records almost 90,000 clones, about 83% being singletons. The CDR3 covers 16 residues. Germline lookup yields CDR1 SGHTA and CDR2 FQGTGA. The V end was cut by 1 base, the J end by 1 base, with 13 bases between. The V and J genes are TRBV7-3 and TRBJ1-1; D uncertain. This clonotype originated in a woman aged 40 to 50 in good health. Sequencing was performed on blood. The chain's CDR3 is CASSLMPAGRNTEAFF. For the CDR3, the DNA is TGTGCCAGCAGCTTAATGCCGGCCGGGCGGAACACTGAAGCTTTCTTT.